This is a list of T cell receptor beta chains from one sample in a study of cytomegalovirus exposure and HLA in healthy donors. The protocol was immunoSEQ multiplex PCR, while the TCRdb copy is restricted to in-frame clones and leaves out a portion. Seen here are about 140,000 clones, around 88% observed once, and the top ten hold about 7.9%. Sequencing input: PBMCs. These receptors all stem from a woman under 30 in good health and CMV-seropositive. The CDR3 runs from the conserved cysteine through the conserved F or W. The D gene is left open where the match is weak. Where a row states a size, it is once, few, many or the class of an expanded clone; other rows omit it.

j_call,clone_size,v_call,cdr3_length,d_call,cdr3_aa,cdr3_nt
TRBJ1-2,-,TRBV20-1,11,-,CSATSSGQRTF,TGCAGTGCTACCTCGTCCGGACAGCGCACCTTC
TRBJ1-5,few,TRBV2,13,TRBD1,CASRGQGGQPQHF,TGTGCCAGCAGGGGACAGGGAGGGCAGCCCCAGCATTTT
TRBJ2-7,-,TRBV11-2,13,TRBD2,CASRLAGSYEQYF,TGTGCCAGCAGACTAGCGGGAAGCTACGAGCAGTACTTC
TRBJ1-1,-,TRBV9,15,-,CASSVGWDWNTEAFF,TGTGCCAGCAGCGTAGGTTGGGACTGGAACACTGAAGCTTTCTTT
TRBJ2-2,-,TRBV11-3,12,-,CASSLRTGELFF,TGTGCCAGCAGCTTGCGTACGGGGGAGCTGTTTTTT
TRBJ1-1,-,TRBV16,15,-,CASSQNSPRDTEAFF,TGTGCCAGCAGCCAGAATAGCCCCCGGGACACTGAAGCTTTCTTT
TRBJ2-3,-,TRBV6-4,11,-,CASSQGLAQYF,TGTGCCAGCAGTCAGGGACTGGCGCAGTATTTT
TRBJ2-7,-,TRBV29-1,14,TRBD1,CSVAGQASSYEQYF,TGCAGCGTTGCTGGACAGGCGAGCTCCTACGAGCAGTACTTC
TRBJ1-4,-,TRBV7-2,14,-,CASSSGGGEEKLFF,TGTGCCAGCAGCTCGGGAGGGGGGGAAGAAAAACTGTTTTTT
TRBJ2-1,-,TRBV5-8,16,TRBD2,CASRQTGGPSMNEQFF,TGTGCCAGCAGGCAGACGGGGGGGCCTTCTATGAATGAGCAGTTCTTC
TRBJ1-2,-,TRBV12-5,15,TRBD1,CASGFHRTGGDGYTF,TGTGCTAGTGGTTTCCACCGGACAGGTGGTGATGGCTACACCTTC
TRBJ2-1,-,TRBV28,15,TRBD2,CASSSIAGVSNEQFF,TGTGCCAGCAGTTCCATAGCGGGAGTGTCAAATGAGCAGTTCTTC
TRBJ2-1,-,TRBV20-1,11,TRBD1,CSVDRGNEQFF,TGCAGTGTAGACAGGGGGAATGAGCAGTTCTTC
TRBJ2-2,-,TRBV14,17,TRBD2,CASSPLAALKNTGELFF,TGTGCCAGCAGCCCACTAGCGGCGCTAAAGAACACCGGGGAGCTGTTTTTT